A single sample is the source of the 27 T cell receptor beta chains below, sequenced in a study of cytomegalovirus exposure and HLA in healthy donors. It was with 60 Vbeta and 13 Jbeta primers that the PCR ran. Profiling relied on immunoSEQ multiplex PCR, and the TCRdb table lists in-frame clones only, not all of them. The sample yields roughly 200,000 clones, roughly 80% seen once. Sequenced sample: PBMCs. These receptors came from a man aged 35 to 55 in good health and CMV-seropositive.

The count of this clone is one. J is TRBJ1-5 and V is TRBV18; a possible D gene is TRBD1 (6 bases). Germline-derived CDR1 and CDR2 are KGHSH and LQKENI. The CDR3 sequence is 15 residues long. The ends were cut back, 8 bases at V and 1 base at J, with 15 bases in the middle. CDR3 sequence reads: CASAPTGGSNQPQHF. DNA of the CDR3: TGTGCCAGCGCTCCGACAGGCGGAAGCAATCAGCCCCAGCATTTT. The entire variable domain, with the rest obtained from reference TRBV18 and TRBJ1-5, is as follows: NAGVMQNPRHLVRRRGQEARLRCSPMKGHSHVYWYRQLPEEGLKFMVYLQKENIIDESGMPKERFSAEFPKEGPSILRIQQVVRGDSAAYFCASAPTGGSNQPQHFGDGTRLSIL.

J is TRBJ2-1 and V is TRBV10-3, with 7 bases that match TRBD2. Germline trimming cut 0 bases from V and 3 bases from J; bases unmatched to any gene: 8. From germline, CDR1 is ENHRY and CDR2 SYGVKD. This CDR3 is 17 amino acids long. The CDR3 is CAISESTSSGGYNEQFF. CDR3 DNA sequence: TGTGCCATCAGTGAGTCGACTTCTAGCGGCGGCTACAATGAGCAGTTCTTC.

The V call is TRBV29-1, the J call TRBJ1-2, with TRBD1 identical over 8 bases. From germline, CDR1 is SQVTM and CDR2 ANQGSEA. The V and J ends lost 5 bases and 4 bases, in that order; junction bases with no gene match: 9. This CDR3 contains 14 residues. CDR3 amino acids: CSVSYRGSGYGYTF. The CDR3 nucleotides are TGCAGCGTTTCCTACAGGGGGTCGGGCTATGGCTACACCTTC.

This chain uses TRBV5-1 with TRBJ1-1, with 7 bases that match TRBD1. J lost 5 bases, V lost 0 bases, and 1 base had no gene match. The CDR3 is 13 residues long. The germline CDR1 and CDR2 sequences are SGHRS and YFSETQ. CDR3 in amino acids: CASSLEGATEAFF. CDR3 DNA: TGCGCCAGCAGCTTGGAGGGGGCAACTGAAGCTTTCTTT.

V usage is TRBV15 and J usage is TRBJ2-5, with a possible D match to TRBD1 (5 bases). The end of the DNA fits TRBJ2-7 better, so the J call may be wrong. CDR1 is LNHNV, CDR2 YYDKDF, per germline (reference sequence). This CDR3 comprises 13 residues. The CDR3 here is CATSRDRQGEQYF. The CDR3 DNA reads TGTGCCACCAGCAGAGATCGGCAGGGCGAGCAGTACTTC.

The genes are TRBV4-1 and TRBJ1-5, with D tentatively TRBD1 (6 bases). This CDR3 region has 15 residues. V lost 0 bases, J lost 3 bases, and 9 bases lay in between. Germline V lookup: CDR1 MGHRA, CDR2 YSYEKL. This chain's CDR3 is CASSQDTGPNQPQHF. The CDR3 bases are TGCGCCAGCAGCCAAGATACAGGGCCCAATCAGCCCCAGCATTTT.

The J gene is TRBJ2-5, the V gene TRBV7-8; D is perhaps TRBD2 (7 bases). CDR3 length: 12 amino acids. CDR1 is SGHVS, CDR2 FQNEAQ, per germline. As DNA, the CDR3 is TGTACCGGGGGGCTTCTACAAGAGACCCAGTACTTC. This encodes CTGGLLQETQYF.

The genes are TRBV5-1 and TRBJ1-4, with 7 positions matching TRBD1. The CDR3 covers 15 residues. Germline V gene data show CDR1 as SGHRS and CDR2 as YFSETQ. V shed 4 bases and J 11 bases; nucleotides not matched to a gene: 14. The DNA of the CDR3 is TGCGCCAGCAGCCCGGCGGGACAGCCACCCGGGAAACTGTTTTTT. Its protein product is CASSPAGQPPGKLFF.

V is TRBV11-2 and J is TRBJ1-5, with D perhaps TRBD1 (5 bases). Germline-derived CDR1 and CDR2 are SGHAT and FQNNGV. The CDR3 has 14 amino acids. Trimming removed 5 bases at V and 5 bases at J, with 13 bases between. The chain's CDR3 is CASSLRVGDQPQHF. In DNA form, the CDR3 reads TGTGCCAGCAGCCTCAGGGTAGGCGATCAGCCCCAGCATTTT.

The chain joins TRBV7-6 to TRBJ2-1; tentatively, D is TRBD2 (7 bases). V lost 0 bases to trimming and J lost 0 bases, with 15 bases between them. Per the germline V gene, CDR1 is SGHVS and CDR2 is FNYEAQ. This CDR3 contains 18 residues. CDR3: CASSLAGGLHSSYNEQFF. DNA for the CDR3: TGTGCCAGCAGCTTAGCGGGGGGGCTTCACTCCTCCTACAATGAGCAGTTCTTC. Based on the CDR3 plus reference TRBV7-6 and TRBJ2-1, the full variable domain is GAGVSQSPRYKVTKRGQDVALRCDPISGHVSLYWYRQALGQGPEFLTYFNYEAQQDKSGLPNDRFSAERPEGSISTLTIQRTEQRDSAMYRCASSLAGGLHSSYNEQFFGPGTRLTVL.

The chain employs TRBV4-2 and TRBJ2-2; 11 bases map to TRBD1. This CDR3 contains 16 residues. J gave up 7 bases and V 5 bases, and 9 bases lay outside the gene matches. Germline V gene sequence: CDR1 LGHNA, CDR2 YNFKEQ. Here the CDR3 reads CASSNRDRGTGGELFF. CDR3 bases: TGTGCCAGCAGCAACCGGGACAGGGGGACTGGCGGGGAGCTGTTTTTT.

This clone was recorded only once. The CDR3 DNA reads TGTGCCAGCAGCGACAGGGGGGGGAGAGACTACAATGAGCAGTTCTTC. It specifies CASSDRGGRDYNEQFF. The chain is built from TRBV5-6 and TRBJ2-1; 9 nucleotides align to TRBD1. In germline, CDR1 is SGHDT, CDR2 YYEEEE. Trimming cost V 4 bases and J 3 bases; bases outside gene matches: 8. This CDR3 has 16 amino acids.

CDR3 coding DNA: TGTGCCAGCAGTTTTAACAGCTACGAGCAGTACTTC. Translation: CASSFNSYEQYF. The V and J genes are TRBV28 and TRBJ2-7; D is unresolved. The CDR3 runs 12 residues. Trimming removed 3 bases at V and 3 bases at J, with 6 bases between. CDR1 MDHEN and CDR2 SYDVKM come from the germline V gene.

The chain combines TRBV9 with TRBJ2-1; D perhaps matches TRBD2 (5 bases). Per germline, CDR1 SGDLS and CDR2 YYNGEE. V lost 0 bases, J lost 4 bases, and 11 bases lay in between. The CDR3 loop spans 15 amino acids. CDR3 in amino acids: CASSVGSGLYNEQFF. The CDR3 DNA follows: TGTGCCAGCAGCGTAGGTTCCGGACTGTACAATGAGCAGTTCTTC.

V usage is TRBV7-3 and J usage is TRBJ2-2, with D perhaps matching TRBD1 (5 bases). The V gene's germline CDR1 is SGHTA and CDR2 FQGTGA. This CDR3 comprises 17 residues. V lost 1 base and J lost 4, with 16 bases in between. CDR3 in DNA: TGTGCCAGCAGCTTAAAACACGACAGTTCCCTCACCGGGGAGCTGTTTTTT. Translation: CASSLKHDSSLTGELFF. The variable domain in full, completed from reference TRBV7-3 and TRBJ2-2, reads GAGVSQTPSNKVTEKGKYVELRCDPISGHTALYWYRQSLGQGPEFLIYFQGTGAADDSGLPNDRFFAVRPEGSVSTLKIQRTERGDSAVYLCASSLKHDSSLTGELFFGEGSRLTVL.

This clone was seen once. The chain uses TRBV30 and TRBJ1-6; 10 nucleotides line up with TRBD1. The CDR3 runs to 13 residues. Unmatched junction bases numbered 1, after V lost 3 bases and J lost 8 bases. Germline lookup yields CDR1 GTSNPN and CDR2 SVGIG (reference sequence). CDR3 amino acids: CAWRGTGDSPLHF. CDR3 nucleotide sequence: TGTGCCTGGAGAGGGACAGGGGATTCACCCCTCCACTTT.

The V and J genes are TRBV6-5 and TRBJ1-5; TRBD1 might be the D (6 bases). This CDR3 spans 14 amino acids. CDR1 and CDR2 (germline): MNHEY, SVGAGI. The V end lost 1 base, the J end lost 7 bases, and 11 bases lay between the germline ends. DNA for the CDR3: TGTGCCAGCAGTTACTTAGGGCAGGGGCAGCCCCAGCATTTT. This translates into CASSYLGQGQPQHF.

This sequence joins TRBV19 and TRBJ2-3, with 9 positions matching TRBD2. Germline V gene data show CDR1 as LNHDA and CDR2 as SQIVND (reference sequence). The CDR3 contains 14 residues. The ends lost 6 bases at V and 6 bases at J; junction bases unmatched: 7. CDR3 nucleotides: TGTGCCAGTAGCAGGCGGGAGGGTGCGGATACGCAGTATTTT. This translates into CASSRREGADTQYF.

This chain connects TRBV30 to TRBJ2-5, with 11 bases aligning to TRBD2. The CDR3 spans 15 residues. V lost 3 bases and J lost 4; bases outside the gene matches: 7. Per the germline V gene, CDR1 is GTSNPN and CDR2 is SVGIG (reference sequence). The CDR3 nucleotides read TGTGCCTGGAGCGCAAACGGACTAGCGGGAGAGACCCAGTACTTC. It is translated as CAWSANGLAGETQYF.

This rearrangement joins TRBV11-3 to TRBJ2-7; 11 nucleotides match TRBD1. Germline V gene sequence: CDR1 SGHNT, CDR2 YENEEA. The CDR3 is 14 amino acids. Trimming removed 5 bases from V and 3 bases from J; junction bases left unmatched: 3. CDR3 loop: CASSAGTGGYEQYF. DNA of the CDR3: TGTGCCAGCAGCGCCGGGACAGGGGGCTACGAGCAGTACTTC.

The chain recombines TRBV21-1 with TRBJ1-1. TRBV21-1 is termed a pseudogene. This CDR3 region has 14 residues. CDR3 sequence reads: CASSKEPGNTEAFF. In nucleotides, the CDR3 is TGTGCCAGCAGCAAAGAACCGGGTAACACTGAAGCTTTCTTT.

The chain joins TRBV7-9 to TRBJ1-2; TRBD1 matches 9 bases. CDR3 length: 14 amino acids. Looked up from germline, CDR1 is SEHNR and CDR2 is FQNEAQ (reference sequence). After removal of 5 bases from V and 6 bases from J, the junction contained 7 bases not matched to a gene. In DNA form, the CDR3 reads TGTGCCAGCAGCCCCGGGACAGGGATCGATGGCTACACCTTC. As protein: CASSPGTGIDGYTF.

The genes are TRBV19 and TRBJ1-5, with 7 bases that match TRBD1. The V and J ends lost 5 bases and 2 bases, in that order; junction bases with no gene match: 3. CDR3 length equals 14 residues. The V gene's germline CDR1 is LNHDA and CDR2 SQIVND (reference sequence). The DNA of the CDR3 is TGTGCCAGTAGTGCCACAGGGGGCAATCAGCCCCAGCATTTT. Residues: CASSATGGNQPQHF.

The chain is built from TRBV6-5 and TRBJ1-5; 9 nucleotides align to TRBD1. The CDR3 runs to 15 residues. Trimming removed 6 bases from V and 5 bases from J; junction bases left unmatched: 8. Looked up from germline, CDR1 is MNHEY and CDR2 is SVGAGI. CDR3 sequence: CASRKTGGADQPQHF. The CDR3 DNA reads as TGTGCCAGCAGAAAAACAGGGGGCGCGGATCAGCCCCAGCATTTT.

The chain combines TRBV29-1 with TRBJ1-4; the match to TRBD1 covers 10 bases. The germline V gene encodes CDR1 SQVTM and CDR2 ANQGSEA. J was trimmed by 5 bases and V by 5 bases; bases with no gene match: 5. The CDR3 totals 14 residues. CDR3 nucleotide sequence: TGCAGCGTTTCCCGGACAGGGGGAAATGAAAAACTGTTTTTT. Protein sequence: CSVSRTGGNEKLFF.

This clone was counted a few times. The CDR3 region is CASSSTGGPGELFF. The CDR3 DNA reads TGTGCCAGCAGCTCAACAGGGGGCCCCGGGGAGCTGTTTTTT. This rearrangement joins TRBV7-3 to TRBJ2-2, with 9 bases lining up with TRBD1. The ends lost 4 bases at V and 6 bases at J; junction bases unmatched: 3. Germline V gives CDR1 SGHTA, CDR2 FQGTGA. The CDR3 is made up of 14 amino acids.

This clone was observed a handful of times. This sequence joins TRBV4-1 and TRBJ1-2; 7 nucleotides align to TRBD1. J lost 0 bases, V lost 0 bases, and 7 bases had no gene match. Germline-derived CDR1 and CDR2 are MGHRA and YSYEKL. The CDR3 totals 17 residues. The CDR3 DNA follows: TGCGCCAGCAGCCAAGAATGGGACAGCTTTTCTAACTATGGCTACACCTTC. Its translation: CASSQEWDSFSNYGYTF.